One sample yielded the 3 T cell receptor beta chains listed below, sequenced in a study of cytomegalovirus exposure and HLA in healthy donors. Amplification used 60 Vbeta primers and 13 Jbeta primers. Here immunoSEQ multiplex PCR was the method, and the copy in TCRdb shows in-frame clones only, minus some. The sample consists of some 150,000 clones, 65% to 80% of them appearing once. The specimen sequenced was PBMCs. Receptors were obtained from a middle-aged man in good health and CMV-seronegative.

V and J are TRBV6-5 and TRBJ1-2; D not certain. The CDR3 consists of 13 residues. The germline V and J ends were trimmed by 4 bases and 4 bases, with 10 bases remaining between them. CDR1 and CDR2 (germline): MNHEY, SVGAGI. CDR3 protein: CASSSPPSYGYTF. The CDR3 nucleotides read TGTGCCAGCAGTTCCCCCCCCAGCTATGGCTACACCTTC.

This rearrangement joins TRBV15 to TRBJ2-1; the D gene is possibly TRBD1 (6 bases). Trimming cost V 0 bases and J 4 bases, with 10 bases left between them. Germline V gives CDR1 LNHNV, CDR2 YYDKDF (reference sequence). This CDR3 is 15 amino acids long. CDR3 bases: TGTGCCACCAGCAGAGAGACAGGTGATTACAATGAGCAGTTCTTC. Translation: CATSRETGDYNEQFF.

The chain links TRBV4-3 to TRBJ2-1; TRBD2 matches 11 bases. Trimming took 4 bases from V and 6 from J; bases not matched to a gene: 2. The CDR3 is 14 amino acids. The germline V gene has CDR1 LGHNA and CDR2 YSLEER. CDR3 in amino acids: CASSLAGGLNEQFF. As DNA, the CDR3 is TGCGCCAGCAGCCTAGCGGGGGGGCTCAATGAGCAGTTCTTC.